This T cell receptor (beta chain) was retrieved from a study of shared clonotypes between healthy human individuals. Study overall: Two female and a few male donors aged 18 to 49 were enrolled. Study-wide results and limits: Compared with clonotypes that all four donors shared, non-shared clonotypes had lower generation probabilities. Rarefaction showed sorted-subset sequencing was incomplete despite large depth.

This clone was picked up a small number of times. The target antigen is unknown. TCRdb's copy holds only in-frame clones and misses some; the assay was immunoSEQ multiplex PCR. The table lists over 950,000 clones, approximately 80% of them singletons. The CDR3 has 15 residues. CDR1 is MGHRA, CDR2 YSYEKL, per germline. V lost 4 bases, J lost 4 bases, and 16 bases lay in between. The sequenced sample was memory CD4+ T cells from PBMCs. The subset was: CD45RA-negative fraction. V usage is TRBV4-1 and J usage is TRBJ2-5, with a weak D call TRBD1 (6 bases). This TCR came from a man in his late teens or twenties in good health. Some clones in this sample may be carry-over from other donors' samples. The CDR3 region has the DNA TGCGCCAGCAGCCCAGGGGCCAGGCTCCCAGAGACCCAGTACTTC. This gives the protein CASSPGARLPETQYF.